The clone carrying this T cell receptor beta chain was counted between two and nine times. Its antigen is unknown. The entirety of the isolated RNA underwent reverse transcription, so expressed TCRB transcripts were sequenced. TCRdb's copy holds only in-frame clones and misses some; the assay was immunoSEQ multiplex PCR. Of about 250,000 clones in the sample, roughly a tenth were seen once. The data stem from a study of beta chain features in type 1 diabetes. Whole-study findings and limits: All four CD4+ subsets of Type 1 diabetes patients contained TCRB CDR3s that were moderately but significantly shorter.

The CDR3 consists of 14 residues. The ends were cut back, 8 bases at V and 1 base at J, with 14 bases in the middle. Germline loops: CDR1 SNHLY, CDR2 FYNNEI. The chain has TRBV2 and TRBJ2-5; the D gene is possibly TRBD2 (5 bases). This clonotype originated in a man aged 25 to 40 with type 1 diabetes. Material for sequencing was naive CD4+ T cells from blood. The CDR3: CASAPRAAQETQYF. CDR3 bases: TGTGCCAGCGCCCCGAGAGCGGCCCAAGAGACCCAGTACTTC.